This T cell receptor (beta chain) was identified during a study of control samples from healthy donors and cancer patients. Germline loops: CDR1 LGHDT, CDR2 YNNKEL (reference sequence). Trimming took off 0 bases at V and 6 bases at J, with 14 bases between the two ends. CDR3 length equals 15 residues. This clone came up once. Data came from immunoSEQ multiplex PCR; TCRdb stores just in-frame clones and leaves some out. The profile shows around 110,000 clones, 80% to 90% of them singletons. The chain has TRBV3-1 (or the pseudogene TRBV3-2) and TRBJ1-2; the D gene is possibly TRBD1 (5 bases). The sequenced sample consisted of PBMCs. The source is a woman between 45 and 65 years old with colorectal cancer. The DNA of the CDR3 is TGTGCCAGCAGCCAAGACGAGCGCGGGGCTAATGGCTACACCTTC. This translates into CASSQDERGANGYTF.